Ten or more counts support the clone carrying this T cell receptor (beta chain). Using RNA transcripts as the source, TCR beta CDR3 regions were amplified. RT-PCR in the first round (using the HTBI primer set) targeted the TCR CDR3. TCRdb recomputed calls from the multiplex PCR reads with MiXCR, one row per CDR3 protein. This sample carries approximately 400,000 distinct CDR3 sequences, just under 15% of them seen once, and the ten largest clones take approximately 30%. Hyperthyroidism was newly diagnosed in patients aged 18 to 65 (duration under 2 months). It was uncontrolled infection, other autoimmune disease, pregnancy or lactation that excluded patients. Using around 10 ml of fresh peripheral blood, PBMCs were prepared. Trimming shortened V by 5 bases and J by 5 bases, and 13 bases separated the two germline ends. Germline V gene lookup returns CDR1 SEHNR and CDR2 FQNEAQ (reference sequence). The CDR3 length is 13 residues.

The data belong to a study of T cells in Graves' hyperthyroidism and ophthalmopathy. Study as a whole: Peripheral blood was obtained at initial diagnosis, preceding any treatment.

This sequence was found in a woman aged 30 to 39 with Graves' hyperthyroidism. The chain joins TRBV7-9 to TRBJ2-7; no definite D call. The sequenced sample consisted of blood. CDR3 DNA: TGTGCCAGCAGCCCAAGATGGAGCCACGAGCAGTACTTC. Translating gives CASSPRWSHEQYF. Full variable domain (rest looked up from reference TRBV7-9 and TRBJ2-7): DTGVSQNPRHKITKRGQNVTFRCDPISEHNRLYWYRQTLGQGPEFLTYFQNEAQLEKSRLLSDRFSAERPKGSFSTLEIQRTEQGDSAMYLCASSPRWSHEQYFGPGTRLTVT.